One and the same sample provided the 21 T cell receptor beta chains below, sequenced in a study of post-analysis software for immune sequencing data. No cognate antigen is known for these TCRs. The authors incorporated unique molecular identifiers into the TCR beta cDNA libraries. In TCRdb, the PCR reads were re-called with MiXCR into one record per CDR3 protein. The table shows 750,000 to 950,000 distinct CDR3 sequences, with under 70% occurring only once. Overall study results and limits: Elevated frequency relative to controls characterized a handful of TRBV segments in patients, TRBV5-6, TRBV5-1 and TRBV20-1 among them.

The sequenced sample was blood. These receptors were collected from a girl aged 5-17 years with multiple sclerosis.

This clonotype came up a few times. The rearrangement links TRBV29-1 to TRBJ2-1, with TRBD1 matching 12 bases. V trimming: 4 bases; J trimming: 0 bases; junction bases outside the gene matches: 7. Germline V gene lookup returns CDR1 SQVTM and CDR2 ANQGSEA. The CDR3 contains 17 residues. The CDR3: CSVAGQGASSSYNEQFF. The CDR3, as DNA: TGCAGCGTTGCGGGACAGGGGGCTTCCAGCTCCTACAATGAGCAGTTCTTC.

The chain carries TRBV5-1 and TRBJ2-7, with a tentative D call TRBD2 (7 bases). CDR3 size: 15 residues. Looked up from germline, CDR1 is SGHRS and CDR2 is YFSETQ. The V gene lost 4 bases and the J gene lost 2 bases, with 16 bases spanning the gap. This chain's CDR3 is CASSRGSGGPYEQYF. CDR3 DNA: TGCGCCAGCAGCCGAGGATCGGGGGGCCCCTACGAGCAGTACTTC. Together with reference TRBV5-1 and TRBJ2-7, the CDR3 gives the full variable domain: KAGVTQTPRYLIKTRGQQVTLSCSPISGHRSVSWYQQTPGQGLQFLFEYFSETQRNKGNFPGRFSGRQFSNSRSEMNVSTLELGDSALYLCASSRGSGGPYEQYFGPGTRLTVT.

This chain links TRBV9 with TRBJ2-5, with 10 positions matching TRBD2. CDR3 length equals 17 residues. Germline V gene lookup returns CDR1 SGDLS and CDR2 YYNGEE. The V and J ends lost 0 bases and 2 bases, in that order; junction bases with no gene match: 7. CDR3 sequence: CASSVGSASGGQETQYF. DNA of the CDR3: TGTGCCAGCAGCGTAGGGTCGGCTAGCGGGGGTCAAGAGACCCAGTACTTC.

V is TRBV20-1 and J is TRBJ2-4, with 9 bases identical to TRBD1. The J call could be wrong; TRBJ2-7 is a better fit for the DNA end. The CDR3 runs 15 residues. The germline V gene encodes CDR1 DFQATT and CDR2 SNEGSKA (reference sequence). In DNA, the CDR3 is TGCAGTGCTAGCGTTGCTGGGACAGGGCGAAACGAGCAGTACTTC. Its protein is CSASVAGTGRNEQYF.

This clonotype was found a few times. The V call is TRBV7-9, the J call TRBJ2-3, with TRBD1 matching 9 bases. The CDR3 has 15 amino acids. Germline loops: CDR1 SEHNR, CDR2 FQNEAQ (reference sequence). V was clipped by 5 bases and J by 3 bases; unmatched bases: 6. The CDR3 nucleotides are TGTGCCAGCAGCACGGGACAGGGACGTACAGATACGCAGTATTTT. Its translation: CASSTGQGRTDTQYF.

This clonotype was counted between two and nine times. V usage is TRBV5-1 and J usage is TRBJ1-1; TRBD1 agrees at 9 bases. Per germline, CDR1 SGHRS and CDR2 YFSETQ. With V trimmed by 0 bases and J by 1 base, 7 bases remained unmatched. The CDR3 length is 17 residues. Here the CDR3 DNA reads TGCGCCAGCAGCTTGGAGGAACAGGGGGCTTGGAACACTGAAGCTTTCTTT. It encodes CASSLEEQGAWNTEAFF.

This clonotype appeared a single time. This sequence joins TRBV5-1 and TRBJ2-2; 9 bases agree with TRBD1. Germline loops: CDR1 SGHRS, CDR2 YFSETQ. J gave up 5 bases and V 5 bases, and 7 bases lay outside the gene matches. CDR3 length equals 15 residues. CDR3 in amino acids: CASRPGTGRTGELFF. In nucleotides, the CDR3 is TGCGCCAGCAGACCCGGGACAGGGCGGACCGGGGAGCTGTTTTTT.

CDR3 in amino acids: CASSLVAGIIYEQYF. The CDR3 nucleotides read TGTGCCAGCAGTTTAGTGGCAGGAATAATCTACGAGCAGTACTTC. This sequence joins TRBV12-3 or TRBV12-4 and TRBJ2-7; no firm D call. The CDR3 is 15 amino acids. V was trimmed by 1 base and J by 3 bases, leaving 13 bases between them.

This clonotype was seen a handful of times. The chain has TRBV29-1 and TRBJ2-5; no reliable D call. V gave up 4 bases and J gave up 2 bases, with 11 bases separating them. There are 13 residues in the CDR3. Germline lookup yields CDR1 SQVTM and CDR2 ANQGSEA. Here the CDR3 reads CSVARSIQETQYF. The CDR3 region has the DNA TGCAGCGTTGCGCGGAGCATACAAGAGACCCAGTACTTC.

The table lists this clonotype with a few counts. The rearrangement joins TRBV6-2 or TRBV6-3 to TRBJ1-2; D unclear. The V end lost 2 bases, the J end lost 6 bases, and 16 bases lay between the germline ends. Germline V gene data show CDR1 as MNHEY and CDR2 as SVGEGT. The CDR3 is 15 amino acids. CDR3 in DNA: TGTGCCAGCAGTTACCCTCCTTCCCTGGACGATGGCTACACCTTC. Translation gives CASSYPPSLDDGYTF.

The chain is built from TRBV20-1 and TRBJ1-1, with a tentative D call TRBD1 (5 bases). Trimming took off 0 bases at V and 6 bases at J, with 17 bases between the two ends. The CDR3 runs to 15 residues. Germline CDR1 reads DFQATT; CDR2 reads SNEGSKA (reference sequence). The CDR3 region is CSAREGSGRESEAFF. DNA of the CDR3: TGCAGTGCTAGAGAAGGGTCAGGGCGGGAATCTGAAGCTTTCTTT.

The chain employs TRBV20-1 and TRBJ2-1; 10 bases are a match to TRBD2. CDR1 is DFQATT, CDR2 SNEGSKA, per germline (reference sequence). CDR3 size: 16 residues. Germline trimming cut 5 bases from V and 7 bases from J; bases unmatched to any gene: 14. In DNA form, the CDR3 reads TGCAGTGCTCCTACCCCCACTAGCGGGAATTGGAATGAGCAGTTCTTC. Translation gives CSAPTPTSGNWNEQFF.

This clonotype has more than one count but fewer than ten. The chain links TRBV7-2 to TRBJ2-1, with 10 positions matching TRBD2. With 1 base clipped from V and 9 bases from J, the junction kept 9 bases outside the gene matches. The CDR3 contains 16 residues. Per germline, CDR1 SGHTA and CDR2 FQGNSA. CDR3 residues: CASSLEGSGGLGEQFF. The CDR3 coding sequence is TGTGCCAGCAGCTTAGAAGGTAGCGGGGGGTTGGGTGAGCAGTTCTTC.

The chain combines TRBV2 with TRBJ2-7; D remains ambiguous. The CDR3 has 15 residues. Trimming took off 3 bases at V and 0 bases at J, with 12 bases between the two ends. Germline CDR1 reads SNHLY; CDR2 reads FYNNEI. The CDR3 DNA is TGTGCCAGCAGTGACATGGTTACGAGCTCCTACGAGCAGTACTTC. Protein product: CASSDMVTSSYEQYF.

This chain connects TRBV5-1 to TRBJ2-3, with 8 bases matching TRBD2. The length of the CDR3 is 15 residues. Germline CDR1 reads SGHRS; CDR2 reads YFSETQ. J lost 5 bases, V lost 2 bases, and 7 bases had no gene match. The chain's CDR3 is CASSFAAGVQDTQYF. The DNA for the CDR3 is TGCGCCAGCAGCTTTGCAGCGGGGGTTCAAGATACGCAGTATTTT.

This clonotype was seen a single time. The germline gene is not matched at one end of the junction; a read error may be the cause. V usage is TRBV29-1 and J usage is TRBJ2-1; D is perhaps TRBD2 (6 bases). Germline CDR1 is SQVTM and CDR2 is ANQGSEA. The CDR3 is 14 amino acids. CDR3 nucleotides: TGCAGCGTTCTGGCTAGCGCATATTACAGTGAGCAGTTCTTC. It yields the protein CSVLASAYYSEQFF.

The chain combines TRBV27 with TRBJ2-7, with TRBD2 matching over 7 bases. V shed 6 bases and J 4 bases; nucleotides not matched to a gene: 9. Germline CDR1 MNHEY, CDR2 SMNVEV (reference sequence). The length of the CDR3 is 14 residues. CDR3 protein: CASSPSGVVYEQYF. The CDR3 bases are TGTGCCAGCAGCCCCAGCGGGGTGGTGTACGAGCAGTACTTC.

The CDR3: CATSRESGTGNEKLFF. The DNA for the CDR3 is TGTGCCACCAGCAGAGAGTCCGGGACAGGGAATGAAAAACTGTTTTTT. The rearrangement links TRBV15 to TRBJ1-4; 9 bases line up with TRBD1. From germline, CDR1 is LNHNV and CDR2 YYDKDF (reference sequence). V lost 0 bases to trimming and J lost 5 bases; unmatched junction nucleotides: 4. This CDR3 has 16 amino acids.

The gene calls are TRBV6-5 and TRBJ1-2, with D unclear. CDR1 MNHEY and CDR2 SVGAGI come from the germline V gene. V was pared by 5 bases and J by 6 bases, with 16 bases between. This CDR3 region has 14 residues. The CDR3 here is CASSPHLSLNGYTF. In nucleotides, the CDR3 is TGTGCCAGCAGTCCCCATTTATCCCTTAATGGCTACACCTTC.

V and J are TRBV20-1 and TRBJ2-3, with 7 bases fitting TRBD2. Trimming at V came to 1 base and at J to 2 bases, leaving 6 bases not matched to a gene. Germline V CDR1 and CDR2: DFQATT, SNEGSKA (reference sequence). The CDR3 runs to 15 residues. The CDR3, as DNA: TGCAGTGCTAGAGGGAAGCGACTAGCCACAGATACGCAGTATTTT. This gives the protein CSARGKRLATDTQYF.

The chain uses TRBV7-8 and TRBJ1-5, with a possible D match to TRBD1 (5 bases). The V end was cut by 3 bases, the J end by 2 bases, with 14 bases between. The CDR3 covers 16 residues. Germline CDR1 and CDR2: SGHVS and FQNEAQ. The CDR3 nucleotides read TGTGCCAGCAGCTTCATGGGGGTGGGAGGCAATCAGCCCCAGCATTTT. It is translated as CASSFMGVGGNQPQHF. The complete variable domain, with remaining parts taken from reference TRBV7-8 and TRBJ1-5, reads GAGVSQSPRYKVAKRGQDVALRCDPISGHVSLFWYQQALGQGPEFLTYFQNEAQLDKSGLPSDRFFAERPEGSVSTLKIQRTQQEDSAVYLCASSFMGVGGNQPQHFGDGTRLSIL.